This record concerns one T cell receptor (beta chain) sequence. What it binds is unknown. Produced via immunoSEQ multiplex PCR; TCRdb's table is partial and in-frame only. The sample shows about 68,000 clones, roughly nine tenths of them seen only once. The study drew the donors from its roughly 110-subject validation cohort, separate from the roughly 700-subject first cohort. The data derive from a study of cytomegalovirus exposure and HLA in healthy donors. Overall study context: A later analysis reported the 130 or so validation repertoires used the same platform as the 500 to 800 first-cohort repertoires. General study points: The authors confirmed in vitro that a few CMV-associated chains were specific for CMV antigens.

Sequencing used PBMCs. This clonotype was sampled from a man aged 18 to 30 in good health and CMV-seronegative.

The CDR3 spells CAIRNLTGELFF. For the CDR3, the DNA is TGTGCCATCCGCAACTTAACCGGGGAGCTGTTTTTT. V and J are TRBV6-1 and TRBJ2-2; no firm D call. V lost 10 bases and J lost 5, with 11 bases in between. Germline V gives CDR1 MNHNS, CDR2 SASEGT. This CDR3 has 12 amino acids.